A selection of T cell receptor beta chains follows, all from one sample in a study of CD8+CD57+ T cells in acquired aplastic anemia. TCRdb redid the calling of the reads with MiXCR, one entry per CDR3 protein. The table records hundreds of thousands of distinct CDR3 sequences, around 30% of them present only once. The specimen was sorted CD4+, CD8+, or CD8+CD57+ T cells (not recorded which) from PBMCs. Source of these receptors: a human donor with aplastic anemia. Both conserved end residues are part of each CDR3.

>TRBJ1-6|TRBV19
CASRWRGNSPLHF
>TRBJ1-2|TRBV5-1
CASSLGGRTGVTNYGYTF
>TRBJ2-7|TRBV4-1
CASSQDRSGGGVMYF
>TRBJ2-7|TRBV2
CASSFGSVPSEQYF
>TRBJ1-2|TRBV29-1
CSVDRDYGYTF
>TRBJ1-4|TRBV28
CASRLTGANEKLFF
>TRBJ2-7|TRBV11-2
CASSLGGTSGGAEQYF
>TRBJ2-7|TRBV7-7
CASSPMQGTEQYF
>TRBJ2-1|TRBV10-3
CAISESGGVAEQFF
>TRBJ1-4|TRBV30
CAWGNEKLFF
>TRBJ1-3|TRBV7-9
CASSNGSPGNTIYF
>TRBJ2-7|TRBV2
CASVGWSYEQYF
>TRBJ1-2|TRBV10-1
CASSELDGGSAYTF
>TRBJ1-1|TRBV6-2/TRBV6-3
CASSYSKVGTTEAFF
>TRBJ1-2|TRBV10-3
CAISDGRKDYGYTF
>TRBJ2-3|TRBV10-1
CASSESATTGAQYF
>TRBJ2-3|TRBV11-2
CASSLRQGGADTQYF
>TRBJ1-2|TRBV20-1
CSARGQGWGYTF
>TRBJ1-2|TRBV6-5
CASSYSNLAGNYGYTF
>TRBJ2-3|TRBV4-1
CASSQDPGEDTQYF
>TRBJ2-3|TRBV11-2
CASSLGRAQATDTQYF
>TRBJ2-3|TRBV7-2
CASSSGQYTDTQYF
>TRBJ2-2|TRBV7-8
CASSFSSANTGELFF
>TRBJ2-5|TRBV10-1
CASSESAFQETQYF
>TRBJ2-6|TRBV20-1
CSARDLGGSSGANVLTF
>TRBJ2-7|TRBV10-3
CAISESGEQYF
>TRBJ1-1|TRBV10-3
CAITPGVGAEAFF
>TRBJ1-4|TRBV6-1
CASTARGSNEKLFF
>TRBJ2-7|TRBV28
CASTPLGGAPYEQYF
>TRBJ2-2|TRBV7-3
CASSLRQGGGGELFF
>TRBJ2-7|TRBV6-1
CASIGTGSSSYEQYF
>TRBJ1-2|TRBV20-1
CSARPTDFYGYTF
>TRBJ1-3|TRBV7-9
CASSLGVGVNSGNTIYF
>TRBJ1-5|TRBV20-1
CSASDRDNQPQHF
>TRBJ2-7|TRBV5-4
CASSYLTGGAYEQYF
>TRBJ1-5|TRBV20-1
CSAAQGTNQPQHF
>TRBJ2-7|TRBV18
CASSHALRAEQYF
>TRBJ1-5|TRBV19
CASSTRSLVVQPQHF
>TRBJ1-2|TRBV9
CASSVVRNYGYTF
>TRBJ2-5|TRBV7-3
CASSPGTQETQYF
>TRBJ2-7|TRBV4-2
CASSPNRGQGLPPSYEQYF
>TRBJ2-7|TRBV7-9
CASSLAQTVYEQYF
>TRBJ2-1|TRBV10-3
CASSETDRTPSNEQFF
>TRBJ2-3|TRBV7-2
CASSFNRDTDTQYF
>TRBJ2-7|TRBV6-1
CASRKGGTGLGEQYF
>TRBJ2-7|TRBV30
CAWSVRGGYEQYF
>TRBJ2-7|TRBV7-2
CASSLASNEQYF
>TRBJ2-5|TRBV20-1
CSASGTSGETQYF
>TRBJ2-3|TRBV10-3
CANSESGATDTQYF